These T cell receptor beta chains were read from a single sample in a study. In TCRdb, the RT-PCR reads were re-called with MiXCR into one record per CDR3 protein. The repertoire holds hundreds of thousands of distinct CDR3 sequences, with 13% to 15% as singletons. The material sequenced was memory CD4+ T cells from blood. Every receptor here comes from a female donor in good health, serving as a healthy control. CDR3s include the opening cysteine and the closing phenylalanine or tryptophan. Fields, in order: clone size, J gene, V gene, CDR3 protein. The size field is filled for only some rows; it gives once, few, many or a size class.

abundance: -; j_gene: TRBJ2-4; v_gene: TRBV28; CDR3aa: CASSLYTGTPNIQYF
abundance: once; j_gene: TRBJ1-2; v_gene: TRBV28; CDR3aa: CASSSGRGALYGYTF
abundance: few; j_gene: TRBJ2-1; v_gene: TRBV5-1; CDR3aa: CASSYLGRENEQFF
abundance: few; j_gene: TRBJ2-2; v_gene: TRBV28; CDR3aa: CASRGTGGAHGELFF
abundance: many; j_gene: TRBJ2-2; v_gene: TRBV2; CDR3aa: CASRSQSTGELFF
abundance: -; j_gene: TRBJ2-4; v_gene: TRBV20-1; CDR3aa: CSASGTARRLDASNIQYF
abundance: -; j_gene: TRBJ1-5; v_gene: TRBV5-1; CDR3aa: CASSLEGWPQHF
abundance: many; j_gene: TRBJ2-2; v_gene: TRBV6-2/TRBV6-3; CDR3aa: CASSYHSPTGELFF
abundance: few; j_gene: TRBJ2-7; v_gene: TRBV2; CDR3aa: CASSESGVDHEQYF
abundance: -; j_gene: TRBJ2-3; v_gene: TRBV20-1; CDR3aa: CSATGTSQRTDTQYF
abundance: -; j_gene: TRBJ2-7; v_gene: TRBV6-1; CDR3aa: CASTPHRETEQYF
abundance: -; j_gene: TRBJ2-7; v_gene: TRBV24-1; CDR3aa: CATSEGRGGEQYF
abundance: few; j_gene: TRBJ2-2; v_gene: TRBV9; CDR3aa: CASSEGPTGELFF
abundance: few; j_gene: TRBJ2-7; v_gene: TRBV15; CDR3aa: CATSRDIAGESNGQYF
abundance: few; j_gene: TRBJ2-7; v_gene: TRBV7-8; CDR3aa: CASSLEFEAAYEQYF
abundance: many; j_gene: TRBJ2-1; v_gene: TRBV20-1; CDR3aa: CSALKGLAYEQFF
abundance: few; j_gene: TRBJ2-3; v_gene: TRBV20-1; CDR3aa: CSAMGPTHPGDSTDTQYF
abundance: few; j_gene: TRBJ2-7; v_gene: TRBV20-1; CDR3aa: CSAPSPSGVVREQYF
abundance: many; j_gene: TRBJ2-3; v_gene: TRBV9; CDR3aa: CASSVATGTSGTDTQYF
abundance: few; j_gene: TRBJ1-1; v_gene: TRBV20-1; CDR3aa: CSAKQPGTMNTEAFF
abundance: many; j_gene: TRBJ2-1; v_gene: TRBV5-6; CDR3aa: CASSYRDSIPNEQFF
abundance: many; j_gene: TRBJ2-1; v_gene: TRBV11-2; CDR3aa: CASSLGRHNEQFF
abundance: -; j_gene: TRBJ2-1; v_gene: TRBV5-1; CDR3aa: CASSLETSGSFDEQFF
abundance: -; j_gene: TRBJ1-1; v_gene: TRBV6-2/TRBV6-3; CDR3aa: CASSYRNRGAFF
abundance: -; j_gene: TRBJ1-2; v_gene: TRBV7-2; CDR3aa: CASSLGPDRGEGYTF
abundance: -; j_gene: TRBJ1-1; v_gene: TRBV28; CDR3aa: CASSVMDTEAFF
abundance: -; j_gene: TRBJ2-5; v_gene: TRBV7-9; CDR3aa: CASSPQTGDETQYF
abundance: many; j_gene: TRBJ2-1; v_gene: TRBV20-1; CDR3aa: CSAKPPQGDEQFF
abundance: -; j_gene: TRBJ1-4; v_gene: TRBV4-1; CDR3aa: CASRKTGLSEKLFF
abundance: -; j_gene: TRBJ2-7; v_gene: TRBV5-1; CDR3aa: CASSYGGTVSYEQYF
abundance: many; j_gene: TRBJ2-3; v_gene: TRBV12-3/TRBV12-4; CDR3aa: CASSQTASDTQYF
abundance: many; j_gene: TRBJ2-2; v_gene: TRBV20-1; CDR3aa: CSAKGTSGSSGELFF
abundance: many; j_gene: TRBJ1-1; v_gene: TRBV12-3/TRBV12-4; CDR3aa: CASSSRGAISTEAFF
abundance: few; j_gene: TRBJ1-3; v_gene: TRBV7-6; CDR3aa: CASSQRVTSGNTIYF
abundance: few; j_gene: TRBJ2-2; v_gene: TRBV6-2/TRBV6-3; CDR3aa: CASADWNTGELFF
abundance: -; j_gene: TRBJ2-1; v_gene: TRBV7-3; CDR3aa: CASSKDSGRPSNEQFF
abundance: many; j_gene: TRBJ2-5; v_gene: TRBV12-3/TRBV12-4; CDR3aa: CASCRTGGETQYF
abundance: -; j_gene: TRBJ1-1; v_gene: TRBV2; CDR3aa: CASLTGTENTEAFF
abundance: few; j_gene: TRBJ2-7; v_gene: TRBV29-1; CDR3aa: CSVAGLAGNYEQYF
abundance: few; j_gene: TRBJ1-1; v_gene: TRBV20-1; CDR3aa: CSARDRGGVGDTEAFF
abundance: -; j_gene: TRBJ1-6; v_gene: TRBV11-2; CDR3aa: CASSLARTGLGSPLHF
abundance: -; j_gene: TRBJ2-7; v_gene: TRBV5-5; CDR3aa: CASSTRGQGLYEQYF
abundance: -; j_gene: TRBJ1-4; v_gene: TRBV2; CDR3aa: CASARDRNEKLFF
abundance: many; j_gene: TRBJ2-1; v_gene: TRBV7-8; CDR3aa: CASSLVGGTSYNEQFF
abundance: -; j_gene: TRBJ2-3; v_gene: TRBV5-1; CDR3aa: CASSEGYTDTQYF
abundance: few; j_gene: TRBJ1-1; v_gene: TRBV7-2; CDR3aa: CASSLGAHPNAEAFF
abundance: many; j_gene: TRBJ2-1; v_gene: TRBV7-2; CDR3aa: CASSLVGRRISSYNEQFF
abundance: few; j_gene: TRBJ1-2; v_gene: TRBV6-6; CDR3aa: CASNQNPQGVKDGYTF
abundance: many; j_gene: TRBJ2-2; v_gene: TRBV5-1; CDR3aa: CASSFLQGTGELFF
abundance: few; j_gene: TRBJ2-4; v_gene: TRBV7-3; CDR3aa: CASSSTGLLGDIQYF
abundance: few; j_gene: TRBJ2-3; v_gene: TRBV5-1; CDR3aa: CASSLARGPPADTQYF
abundance: many; j_gene: TRBJ2-1; v_gene: TRBV5-6; CDR3aa: CASTFGAGEGYEQFF
abundance: many; j_gene: TRBJ1-5; v_gene: TRBV3-1; CDR3aa: CASSQGLNQPQHF
abundance: many; j_gene: TRBJ2-7; v_gene: TRBV5-6; CDR3aa: CASSALGPGEQYF
abundance: -; j_gene: TRBJ2-2; v_gene: TRBV5-8; CDR3aa: CASSPLRQANTGELFF
abundance: many; j_gene: TRBJ1-5; v_gene: TRBV12-3/TRBV12-4; CDR3aa: CASSLRGWQPQHF
abundance: -; j_gene: TRBJ2-1; v_gene: TRBV7-9; CDR3aa: CASMVPPHYNEQFF
abundance: few; j_gene: TRBJ2-3; v_gene: TRBV7-3; CDR3aa: CASSLFTAGTDTQYF